This T cell receptor beta chain was sequenced in a study of shared clonotypes between healthy human individuals. A remark on this clone: The sample has other DNA sequences that encode this CDR3 too.

Profiled with immunoSEQ multiplex PCR; TCRdb holds only in-frame clones, not every one. Here the sample spans 1,500,000 or so clones, around 98.5% being singletons. The CDR3 runs to 14 residues. Germline V gene data show CDR1 as SGHRS and CDR2 as YFSETQ. The germline V and J ends were trimmed by 1 base and 1 base, with 9 bases remaining between them. The TCR originated in a man aged 25 to 45 in good health. The source material was naive CD4+ T cells sorted from blood. The subset here: CD45RA+ positively selected. The chain uses TRBV5-1 and TRBJ2-7; D might be TRBD1 (5 bases). The CDR3 nucleotides are TGCGCCAGCAGCTTGCTCCAGGGATCCTACGAGCAGTACTTC. It codes for CASSLLQGSYEQYF.